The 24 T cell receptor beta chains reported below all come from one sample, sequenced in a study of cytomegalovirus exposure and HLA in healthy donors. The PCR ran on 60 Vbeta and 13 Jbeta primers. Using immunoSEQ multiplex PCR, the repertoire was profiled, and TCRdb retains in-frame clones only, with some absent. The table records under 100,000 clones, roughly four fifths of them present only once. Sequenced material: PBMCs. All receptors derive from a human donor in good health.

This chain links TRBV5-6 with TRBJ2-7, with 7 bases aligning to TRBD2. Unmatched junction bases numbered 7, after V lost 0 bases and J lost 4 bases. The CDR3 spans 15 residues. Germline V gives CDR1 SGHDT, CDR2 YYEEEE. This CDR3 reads CASSLGVGGGYEQYF. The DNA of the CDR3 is TGTGCCAGCAGCTTGGGGGTTGGGGGGGGTTACGAGCAGTACTTC. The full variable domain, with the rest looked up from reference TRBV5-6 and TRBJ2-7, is DAGVTQSPTHLIKTRGQQVTLRCSPKSGHDTVSWYQQALGQGPQFIFQYYEEEERQRGNFPDRFSGHQFPNYSSELNVNALLLGDSALYLCASSLGVGGGYEQYFGPGTRLTVT.

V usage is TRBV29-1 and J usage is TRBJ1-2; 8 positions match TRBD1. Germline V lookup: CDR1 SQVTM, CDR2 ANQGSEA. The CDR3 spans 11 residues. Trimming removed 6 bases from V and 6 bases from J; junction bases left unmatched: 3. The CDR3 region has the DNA TGCAGCGTAGGACAGGGTAATGGCTACACCTTC. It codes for CSVGQGNGYTF.

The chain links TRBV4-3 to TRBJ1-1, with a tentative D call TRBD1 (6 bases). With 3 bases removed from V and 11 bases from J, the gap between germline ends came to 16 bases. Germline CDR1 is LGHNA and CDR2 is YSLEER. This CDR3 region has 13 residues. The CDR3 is CASSQTPGHYAFF. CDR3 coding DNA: TGCGCCAGCAGCCAGACCCCGGGACACTACGCTTTCTTT.

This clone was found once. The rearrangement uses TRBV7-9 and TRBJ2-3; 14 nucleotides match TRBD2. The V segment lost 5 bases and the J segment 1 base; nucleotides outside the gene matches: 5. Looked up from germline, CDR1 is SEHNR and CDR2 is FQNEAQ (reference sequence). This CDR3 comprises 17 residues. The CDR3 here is CASSPGLAGARTDTQYF. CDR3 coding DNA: TGTGCCAGCAGCCCGGGACTAGCGGGGGCCCGCACAGATACGCAGTATTTT.

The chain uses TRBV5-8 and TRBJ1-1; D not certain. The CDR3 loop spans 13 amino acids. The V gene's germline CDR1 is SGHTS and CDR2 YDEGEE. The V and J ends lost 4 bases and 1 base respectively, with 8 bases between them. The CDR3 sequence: CASSLTENTEAFF. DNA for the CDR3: TGTGCCAGCAGCCTCACAGAGAACACTGAAGCTTTCTTT.

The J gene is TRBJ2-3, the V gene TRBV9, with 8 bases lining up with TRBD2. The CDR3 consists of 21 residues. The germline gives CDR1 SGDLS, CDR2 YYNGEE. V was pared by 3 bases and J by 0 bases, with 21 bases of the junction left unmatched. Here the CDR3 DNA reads TGTGCCAGCAGCGCAAGACCGGCCGGCGCGGGGGGACTCCCTAGCACAGATACGCAGTATTTT. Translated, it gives CASSARPAGAGGLPSTDTQYF. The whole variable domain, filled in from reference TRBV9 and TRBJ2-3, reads DSGVTQTPKHLITATGQRVTLRCSPRSGDLSVYWYQQSLDQGLQFLIQYYNGEERAKGNILERFSAQQFPDLHSELNLSSLELGDSALYFCASSARPAGAGGLPSTDTQYFGPGTRLTVL.

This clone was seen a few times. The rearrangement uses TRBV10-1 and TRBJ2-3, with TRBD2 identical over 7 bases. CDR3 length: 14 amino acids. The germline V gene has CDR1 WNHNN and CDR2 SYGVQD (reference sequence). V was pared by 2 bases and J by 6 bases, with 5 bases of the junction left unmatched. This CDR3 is CASSEPGRGDTQYF. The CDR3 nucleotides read TGCGCCAGCAGTGAGCCAGGGCGGGGGGATACGCAGTATTTT.

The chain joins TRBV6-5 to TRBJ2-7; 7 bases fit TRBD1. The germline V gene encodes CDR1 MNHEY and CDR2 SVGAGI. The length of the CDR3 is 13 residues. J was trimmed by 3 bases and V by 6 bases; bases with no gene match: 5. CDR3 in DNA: TGTGCCAGCAGCGGGACAGAGCACTACGAGCAGTACTTC. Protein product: CASSGTEHYEQYF.

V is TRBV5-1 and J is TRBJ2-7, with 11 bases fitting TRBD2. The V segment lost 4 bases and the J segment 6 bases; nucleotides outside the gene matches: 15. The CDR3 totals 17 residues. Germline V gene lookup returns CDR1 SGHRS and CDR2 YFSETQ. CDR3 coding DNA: TGCGCCAGCAGCCCCCAAGCCTTAGCGGGGGGGCCCCTCGAGCAGTACTTC. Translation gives CASSPQALAGGPLEQYF.

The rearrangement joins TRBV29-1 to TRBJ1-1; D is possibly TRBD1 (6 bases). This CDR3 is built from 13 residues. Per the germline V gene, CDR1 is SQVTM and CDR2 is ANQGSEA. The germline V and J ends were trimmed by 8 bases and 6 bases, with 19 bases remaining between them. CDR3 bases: TGCAGCTCCTCGGACAGTGTATTCGCTGAAGCTTTCTTT. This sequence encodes CSSSDSVFAEAFF.

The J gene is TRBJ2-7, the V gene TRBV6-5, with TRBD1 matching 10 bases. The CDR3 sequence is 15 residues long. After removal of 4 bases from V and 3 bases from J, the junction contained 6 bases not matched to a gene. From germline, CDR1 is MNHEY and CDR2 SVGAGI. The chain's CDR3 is CASSSPDRGDYEQYF. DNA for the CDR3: TGTGCCAGCAGTTCCCCGGACAGGGGGGACTACGAGCAGTACTTC.

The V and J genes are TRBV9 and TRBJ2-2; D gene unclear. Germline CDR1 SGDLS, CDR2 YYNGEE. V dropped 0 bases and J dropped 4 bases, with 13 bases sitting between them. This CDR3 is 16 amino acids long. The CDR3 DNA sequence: TGTGCCAGCAGCGTAGCTATAATGGGCCTCACCGGGGAGCTGTTTTTT. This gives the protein CASSVAIMGLTGELFF.

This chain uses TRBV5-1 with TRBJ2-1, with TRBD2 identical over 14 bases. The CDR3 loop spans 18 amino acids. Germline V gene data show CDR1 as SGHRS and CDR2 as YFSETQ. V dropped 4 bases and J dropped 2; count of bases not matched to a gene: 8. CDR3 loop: CASSGMGLAGAAYNEQFF. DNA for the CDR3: TGCGCCAGCAGCGGTATGGGACTAGCGGGGGCCGCCTACAATGAGCAGTTCTTC.

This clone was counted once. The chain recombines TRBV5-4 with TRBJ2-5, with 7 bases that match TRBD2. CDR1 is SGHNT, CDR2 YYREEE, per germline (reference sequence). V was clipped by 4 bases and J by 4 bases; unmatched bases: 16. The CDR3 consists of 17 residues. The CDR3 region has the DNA TGTGCCAGCAGCCCCTCGGGGGGAGCGGGGAGAGGAGAGACCCAGTACTTC. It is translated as CASSPSGGAGRGETQYF.

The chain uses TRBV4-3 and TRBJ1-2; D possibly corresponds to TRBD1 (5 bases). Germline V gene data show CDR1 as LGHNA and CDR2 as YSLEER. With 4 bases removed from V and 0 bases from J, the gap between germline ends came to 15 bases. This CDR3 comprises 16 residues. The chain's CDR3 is CASSPLRVPTNYGYTF. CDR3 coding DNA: TGCGCCAGCAGCCCTCTCAGGGTCCCTACTAACTATGGCTACACCTTC.

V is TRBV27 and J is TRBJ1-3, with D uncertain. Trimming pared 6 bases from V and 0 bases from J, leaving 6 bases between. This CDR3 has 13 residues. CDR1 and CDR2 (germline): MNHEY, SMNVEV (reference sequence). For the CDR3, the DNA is TGTGCCAGCAGCACAACCTCTGGAAACACCATATATTTT. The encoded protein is CASSTTSGNTIYF.

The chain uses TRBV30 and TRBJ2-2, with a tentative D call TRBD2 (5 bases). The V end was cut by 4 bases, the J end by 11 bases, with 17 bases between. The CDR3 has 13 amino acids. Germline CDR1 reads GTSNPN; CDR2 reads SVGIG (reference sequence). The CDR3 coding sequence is TGTGCCTGGATCCGGGATAATGGGAACGAGCTGTTTTTT. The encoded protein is CAWIRDNGNELFF.

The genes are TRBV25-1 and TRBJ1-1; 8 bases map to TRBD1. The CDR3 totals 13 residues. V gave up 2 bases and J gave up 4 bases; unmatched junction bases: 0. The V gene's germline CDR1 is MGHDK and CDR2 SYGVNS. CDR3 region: CASSETGGTEAFF. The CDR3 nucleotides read TGTGCCAGCAGTGAAACAGGGGGCACTGAAGCTTTCTTT.

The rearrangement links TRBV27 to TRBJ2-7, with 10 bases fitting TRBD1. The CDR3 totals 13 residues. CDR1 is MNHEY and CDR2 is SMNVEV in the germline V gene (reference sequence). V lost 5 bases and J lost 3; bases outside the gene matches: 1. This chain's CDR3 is CASSRDRGYEQYF. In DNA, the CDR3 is TGTGCCAGCAGTCGGGACAGGGGCTACGAGCAGTACTTC.

The CDR3 DNA reads TGTGCCAGCAGCACCACACAGGGGATGAACACTGAAGCTTTCTTT. Protein product: CASSTTQGMNTEAFF. The chain joins TRBV9 to TRBJ1-1; TRBD1 aligns across 7 bases. This CDR3 has 15 amino acids. CDR1 SGDLS and CDR2 YYNGEE come from the germline V gene. With 4 bases clipped from V and 0 bases from J, the junction kept 6 bases outside the gene matches.

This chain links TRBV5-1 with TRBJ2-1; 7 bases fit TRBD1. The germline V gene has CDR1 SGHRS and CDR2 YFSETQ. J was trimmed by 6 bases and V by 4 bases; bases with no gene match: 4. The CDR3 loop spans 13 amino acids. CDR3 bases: TGCGCCAGCAGCGCAGGGGGTAGCAATGAGCAGTTCTTC. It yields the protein CASSAGGSNEQFF.

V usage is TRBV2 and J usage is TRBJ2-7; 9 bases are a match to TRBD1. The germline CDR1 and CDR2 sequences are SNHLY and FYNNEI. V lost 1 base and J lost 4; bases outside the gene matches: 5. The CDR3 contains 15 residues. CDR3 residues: CASSEGGTGIYEQYF. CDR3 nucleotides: TGTGCCAGCAGTGAAGGGGGGACAGGGATATACGAGCAGTACTTC.

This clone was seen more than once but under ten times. CDR3 bases: TGTGCCAGCAGTTTCGGACAGGGCGGACTGAGTGAAGCTTTCTTT. Protein sequence: CASSFGQGGLSEAFF. The rearrangement joins TRBV2 to TRBJ1-1; 8 nucleotides line up with TRBD1. The CDR3 sequence is 15 residues long. Germline loops: CDR1 SNHLY, CDR2 FYNNEI. V dropped 5 bases and J dropped 7; count of bases not matched to a gene: 12.

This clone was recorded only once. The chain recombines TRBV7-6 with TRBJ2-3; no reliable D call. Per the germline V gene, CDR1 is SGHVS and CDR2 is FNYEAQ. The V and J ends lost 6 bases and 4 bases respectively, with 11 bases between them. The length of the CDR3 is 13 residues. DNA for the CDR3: TGTGCCAGCAGTTTTATGTTAGCAGATACGCAGTATTTT. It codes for CASSFMLADTQYF.